This T cell receptor (beta chain) was observed in a study of tissue T cells after allogeneic stem cell transplantation. Study details: Several unmodified and three CD34-selected T-cell-depleted grafts went to graft-versus-host disease patients. General study results and limits: Motif-based clustering found tissue-specific repertoire signatures shared across patients, though few clones were shared.

The CDR3 sequence is 15 residues long. Germline CDR1 reads MGHDK; CDR2 reads SYGVNS. V trimming: 7 bases; J trimming: 5 bases; junction bases outside the gene matches: 12. Profiling relied on immunoSEQ multiplex PCR, and the TCRdb table lists in-frame clones only, not all of them. The table lists over a thousand clones, roughly 65% of them singletons, with about a sixth in the top ten. On this clone itself: The target antigen is unknown.

Adult allogeneic hematopoietic cell transplant recipients with steroid-refractory graft-versus-host disease were prospectively enrolled for research autopsy. Every graft-versus-host disease patient had gastrointestinal disease and got several lines of graft-versus-host disease therapy. The sequenced sample was stomach tissue, obtained at autopsy. The V and J genes are TRBV25-1 and TRBJ1-1; TRBD1 matches at 8 bases. The receptor was derived from a male patient at least 60 years old with steroid-refractory graft-versus-host disease after an allogeneic stem cell transplant. A share of the T cells may be of graft donor origin. The CDR3 sequence: CASTAQGARSTEAFF. The CDR3 DNA is TGTGCCAGCACGGCGCAGGGGGCGAGGAGTACTGAAGCTTTCTTT.